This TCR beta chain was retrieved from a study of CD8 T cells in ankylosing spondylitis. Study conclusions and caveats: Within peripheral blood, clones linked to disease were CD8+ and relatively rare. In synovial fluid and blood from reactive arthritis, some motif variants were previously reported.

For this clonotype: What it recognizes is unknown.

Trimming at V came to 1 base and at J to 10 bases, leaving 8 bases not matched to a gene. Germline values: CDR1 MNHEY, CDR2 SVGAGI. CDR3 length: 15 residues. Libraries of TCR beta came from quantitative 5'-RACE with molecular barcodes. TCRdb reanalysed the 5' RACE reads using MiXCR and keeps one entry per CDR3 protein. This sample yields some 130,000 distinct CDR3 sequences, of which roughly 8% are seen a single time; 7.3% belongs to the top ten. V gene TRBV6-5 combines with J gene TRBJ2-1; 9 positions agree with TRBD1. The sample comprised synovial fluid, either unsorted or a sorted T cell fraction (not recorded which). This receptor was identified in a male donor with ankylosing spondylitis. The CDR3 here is CASSYWDRVGGEQFF. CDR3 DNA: TGTGCCAGCAGTTACTGGGACAGGGTGGGAGGCGAGCAGTTCTTC.